Presented here are 7 T cell receptor beta chains from one specimen sequenced in a study of cytomegalovirus exposure and HLA in healthy donors. The PCR ran on 60 Vbeta and 13 Jbeta primers. Only in-frame clones appear in the TCRdb table, and some are missing; sequencing was by immunoSEQ multiplex PCR. The sample records under 200,000 clones, more than 70% being singletons. The specimen was PBMCs. The receptors were gathered from a male donor in good health and CMV-seronegative.

The rearrangement links TRBV4-2 to TRBJ1-1, with D unclear. Germline CDR1 LGHNA, CDR2 YNFKEQ. With 0 bases removed from V and 7 bases from J, the gap between germline ends came to 12 bases. The CDR3 covers 14 residues. CDR3 sequence reads: CASSQDWGGGEAFF. DNA for the CDR3: TGTGCCAGCAGCCAAGACTGGGGAGGTGGTGAAGCTTTCTTT.

The chain has TRBV6-5 and TRBJ1-5, with D hard to call. Deletions cut 1 base from V and 0 bases from J, with 7 bases between. The germline V gene has CDR1 MNHEY and CDR2 SVGAGI. The CDR3 contains 15 residues. CDR3 sequence: CASSYFPGSNQPQHF. As DNA, the CDR3 is TGTGCCAGCAGTTACTTTCCAGGTAGCAATCAGCCCCAGCATTTT.

The J gene is TRBJ2-2, the V gene TRBV6-5; 11 positions match TRBD2. This CDR3 comprises 14 residues. V was pared by 6 bases and J by 7 bases, with 4 bases of the junction left unmatched. Germline-derived CDR1 and CDR2 are MNHEY and SVGAGI. The CDR3 reads CASSLGLAGGELFF. CDR3 nucleotide sequence: TGTGCCAGCAGCTTAGGACTAGCGGGCGGGGAGCTGTTTTTT.

The V call is TRBV19, the J call TRBJ2-2; unclear D gene. This CDR3 is built from 12 residues. V was trimmed by 5 bases and J by 3 bases, leaving 4 bases between them. Per the germline V gene, CDR1 is LNHDA and CDR2 is SQIVND (reference sequence). CDR3 DNA sequence: TGTGCCAGTAGTTCTTACACCGGGGAGCTGTTTTTT. Its protein product is CASSSYTGELFF.

The chain recombines TRBV9 with TRBJ2-7; D perhaps matches TRBD2 (6 bases). V dropped 3 bases and J dropped 5 bases, with 12 bases sitting between them. Germline CDR1 reads SGDLS; CDR2 reads YYNGEE. This CDR3 is 13 amino acids long. CDR3 sequence: CASSGGGFDEQYF. The CDR3 DNA reads TGTGCCAGCAGCGGTGGGGGGTTCGACGAGCAGTACTTC.

The V gene is TRBV30, the J gene TRBJ2-2; 14 bases are shared with TRBD2. Germline CDR1 is GTSNPN and CDR2 is SVGIG (reference sequence). This CDR3 region has 18 residues. V lost 1 base to trimming and J lost 6 bases; unmatched junction nucleotides: 10. The chain's CDR3 is CAWSEKWTSGRRAGELFF. The CDR3 DNA reads TGTGCCTGGAGTGAGAAATGGACTAGCGGGAGGAGGGCCGGGGAGCTGTTTTTT.

The V and J genes are TRBV28 and TRBJ1-2; 11 nucleotides agree with TRBD1. This CDR3 comprises 15 residues. V dropped 5 bases and J dropped 7; count of bases not matched to a gene: 9. Germline assignment: CDR1 MDHEN and CDR2 SYDVKM. The CDR3 protein is CASSPNGQGAVGYTF. CDR3 nucleotide sequence: TGTGCCAGCAGTCCAAACGGACAGGGGGCTGTTGGCTACACCTTC.